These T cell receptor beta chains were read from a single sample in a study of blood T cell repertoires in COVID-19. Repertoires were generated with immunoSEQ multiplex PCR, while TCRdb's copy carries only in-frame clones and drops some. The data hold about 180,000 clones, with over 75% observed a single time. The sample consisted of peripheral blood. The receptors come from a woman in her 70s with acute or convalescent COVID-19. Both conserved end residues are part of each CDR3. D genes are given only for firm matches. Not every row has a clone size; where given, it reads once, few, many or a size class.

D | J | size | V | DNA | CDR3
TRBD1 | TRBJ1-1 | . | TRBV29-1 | TGCAGCGTTGCCAGGGGGCAGAACACTGAAGCTTTCTTT | CSVARGQNTEAFF
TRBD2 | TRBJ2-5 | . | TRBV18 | TGTGCCAGCTCATCACAGGGACTAGCGGGGCAAGAGACCCAGTACTTC | CASSSQGLAGQETQYF
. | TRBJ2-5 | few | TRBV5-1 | TGCGCCAGCAGCTTGGAAGGGAGGAACAGGGGAGAGACCCAGTACTTC | CASSLEGRNRGETQYF
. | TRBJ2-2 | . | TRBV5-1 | TGCGCCAGCAGCTTGGCCCCAGGGTTCGCCGGGGAGCTGTTTTTT | CASSLAPGFAGELFF
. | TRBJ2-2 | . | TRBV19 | TGTGCCAGTACCTCCGGTCCCCGTTCGAACACCGGGGAGCTGTTTTTT | CASTSGPRSNTGELFF
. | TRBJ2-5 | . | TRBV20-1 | TGCAGTGCTAGTGTACGACAGATTCAAGAGACCCAGTACTTC | CSASVRQIQETQYF
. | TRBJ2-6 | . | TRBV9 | TGTGCCAGCAGCGCAGCGAGAGCCTCTGGGGCCAACGTCCTGACTTTC | CASSAARASGANVLTF
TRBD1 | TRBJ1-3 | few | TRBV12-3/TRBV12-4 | TGTGCCAGCAGTTTTGGGACGACAGGGAAGCTATATTTT | CASSFGTTGKLYF
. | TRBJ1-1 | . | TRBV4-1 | TGCGCCAGCAGCCAAGAATTCGCGGCGAACACTGAAGCTTTCTTT | CASSQEFAANTEAFF
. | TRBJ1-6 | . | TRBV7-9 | TGTGCCAGCAGCGAACAGGCTCTATATTCACCCCTCCACTTT | CASSEQALYSPLHF
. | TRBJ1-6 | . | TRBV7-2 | TGTGCCAGCAGCTACGACACAGGGTACGGTTCACCCCTCCACTTT | CASSYDTGYGSPLHF
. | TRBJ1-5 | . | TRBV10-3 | TGTGCCATCAGTGCTTCTCGAGAACAGCCCCAGCATTTT | CAISASREQPQHF
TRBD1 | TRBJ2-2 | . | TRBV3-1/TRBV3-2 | TGTGCCAGCAGCCGAGGGACAGGGGGCATGGGCGGGGAGCTGTTTTTT | CASSRGTGGMGGELFF
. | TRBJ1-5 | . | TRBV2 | TGTGCCAGCATGGGGCAGGGTAAGCAGCCCCAGCATTTT | CASMGQGKQPQHF
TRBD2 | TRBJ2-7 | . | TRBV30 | TGTGCCTGGAGGTGGGGGGGAAGCTCCTACGAGCAGTACTTC | CAWRWGGSSYEQYF
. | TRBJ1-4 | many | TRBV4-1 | TGCGCCAGCAGCCAAGTTGGACTGCGGGTCGAAAAACTGTTTTTT | CASSQVGLRVEKLFF
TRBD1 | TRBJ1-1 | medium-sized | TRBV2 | TGTGCCAGCAGCCCAAGGGGACAGAGGGAAGCTTTCTTT | CASSPRGQREAFF
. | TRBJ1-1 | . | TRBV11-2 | TGTGCCAGCAGCTTCGTCCACGGTGGGGCAGGGGCTGCCGAAGCTTTCTTT | CASSFVHGGAGAAEAFF
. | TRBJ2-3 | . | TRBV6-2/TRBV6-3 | . | CASSSSAGGFTDTQYF
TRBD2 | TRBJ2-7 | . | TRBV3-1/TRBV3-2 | TGTGCCAGCAGCCAAACCGGGACTAGCGGACAATCATACGAGCAGTACTTC | CASSQTGTSGQSYEQYF
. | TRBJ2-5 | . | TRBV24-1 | TGTGCCACCTGGAAACAGACAGGAGAGACCCAGTACTTC | CATWKQTGETQYF
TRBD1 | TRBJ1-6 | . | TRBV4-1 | TGCGCCAGCAGCCAAGAAGGTCGGACAGGGGATTCACCCCTCCACTTT | CASSQEGRTGDSPLHF
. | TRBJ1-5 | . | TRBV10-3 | TGTGCCACCCAGGATGTTAATAGCAATCAGCCCCAGCATTTT | CATQDVNSNQPQHF
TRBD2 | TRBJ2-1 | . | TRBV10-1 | TGCGCCAGCTCCGGGACTAGCGGGAATGAGCAGTTCTTC | CASSGTSGNEQFF
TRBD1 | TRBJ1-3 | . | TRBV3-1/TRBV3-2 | TGTGCCAGCAGCCAAGGGGGACAGAGACTTCGAAACACCATATATTTT | CASSQGGQRLRNTIYF
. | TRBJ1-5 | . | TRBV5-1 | TGCGCCAGCAGCTTGGGGGGGGGCGAGGATCAGCCCCAGCATTTT | CASSLGGGEDQPQHF
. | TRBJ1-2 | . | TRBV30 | TGTGCCTACTATATGGGGGCCACCGGTAACTATGGCTACACCTTC | CAYYMGATGNYGYTF
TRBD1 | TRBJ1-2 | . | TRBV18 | TGTGCCAGCTCACCGGGACAGGACGCCTGGAACTATGGCTACACCTTC | CASSPGQDAWNYGYTF
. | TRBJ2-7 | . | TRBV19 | TGTGCCAGTAGTATCTCTGGCGGGCGCTCCTACGAGCAGTACTTC | CASSISGGRSYEQYF